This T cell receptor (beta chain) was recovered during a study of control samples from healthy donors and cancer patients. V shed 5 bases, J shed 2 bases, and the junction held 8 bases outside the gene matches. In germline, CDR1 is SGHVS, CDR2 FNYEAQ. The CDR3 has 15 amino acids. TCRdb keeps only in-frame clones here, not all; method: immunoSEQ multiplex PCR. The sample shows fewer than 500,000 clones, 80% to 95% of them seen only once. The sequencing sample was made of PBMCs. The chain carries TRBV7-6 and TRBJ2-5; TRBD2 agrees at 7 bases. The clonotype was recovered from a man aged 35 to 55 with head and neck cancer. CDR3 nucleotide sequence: TGTGCCAGCAGCCGACCGGCAGCGGGGCAAGAGACCCAGTACTTC. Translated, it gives CASSRPAAGQETQYF.